This T cell receptor beta chain was sequenced in a study of T-cell memory formation after mild COVID-19. Study overall: The study found TCR clusters largely donor specific.

This clonotype has more than one count but fewer than ten. TCR alpha and TCR beta cDNA libraries carrying sample barcodes and UMIs were produced by 5'RACE using constant-segment primers. TCRdb itself ran the 5' RACE reads through MiXCR, one entry per CDR3 protein. The table records some 350,000 distinct CDR3 sequences, 15% to 20% of them present only once. CDR1 is DFQATT, CDR2 SNEGSKA, per germline (reference sequence). The CDR3 spans 13 residues. Trimming cost V 1 base and J 4 bases, with 8 bases left between them. The rearrangement uses TRBV20-1 and TRBJ1-5; possible D gene TRBD1, 5 bases. The specimen sequenced was PBMCs or a T cell subset sorted from them (not recorded which). The clonotype was recovered from a man younger than 30 who had mild COVID-19 (a few samples of this study predate the infection). Cell type and time point are not known. The CDR3 DNA sequence: TGCAGTGCTAGAGGCAGGGAGAATCAGCCCCAGCATTTT. Translation gives CSARGRENQPQHF.